Listed below are T cell receptor beta chains from one sample, sequenced in a study of T cells in Graves' hyperthyroidism and ophthalmopathy. TCRdb reanalysed the multiplex PCR reads using MiXCR and keeps one entry per CDR3 protein. This table holds more than 550,000 distinct CDR3 sequences, roughly 17% found once. Sequenced material: blood. These receptors came from a man aged 50-59 years with Graves' hyperthyroidism. Each CDR3 is given with its conserved first and last residue. A D gene is named only where the DNA matches it firmly. A clone size is listed for some rows: how often the clone was seen (once, few, many), or a class if it is expanded.

j_call v_call d_call clone_size cdr3_aa cdr3_nt
TRBJ2-7 TRBV3-1 - few CASSQWQSAYEQYF TGTGCCAGCAGCCAGTGGCAGTCCGCCTACGAGCAGTACTTC
TRBJ2-1 TRBV11-1 TRBD2 once CASSLSPGLAGAHNEQFF TGTGCCAGCAGCTTATCGCCCGGACTAGCGGGAGCTCACAATGAGCAGTTCTTC
TRBJ2-3 TRBV6-5 TRBD2 - CASSYVRLGLAGAGDTQYF TGTGCCAGCAGTTACGTTAGATTGGGACTAGCGGGAGCTGGAGATACGCAGTATTTT
TRBJ2-7 TRBV20-1 TRBD2 many CSARSGSTYEQYF TGCAGTGCTAGAAGCGGGAGCACCTACGAGCAGTACTTC
TRBJ2-7 TRBV3-1 TRBD2 - CASSQELAGGFVYEQYF TGTGCCAGCAGCCAAGAGCTAGCGGGAGGTTTTGTCTACGAGCAGTACTTC
TRBJ2-5 TRBV15 - - CATSRESGRETQYF TGTGCCACCAGCAGAGAGAGTGGGAGGGAGACCCAGTACTTC
TRBJ2-1 TRBV30 TRBD2 - CAWSPSLSGFYNEQFF TGTGCCTGGAGCCCCTCGCTTAGCGGGTTCTACAATGAGCAGTTCTTC
TRBJ2-1 TRBV7-9 TRBD1 few CASSPLGTGSYNEQFF TGTGCCAGCAGCCCCCTTGGGACAGGCTCCTACAATGAGCAGTTCTTC
TRBJ2-7 TRBV27 - many CASSLRSSQPYEQYF TGTGCCAGCAGTTTAAGGTCTAGCCAGCCCTACGAGCAGTACTTC
TRBJ2-1 TRBV19 TRBD1 many CASRKPGGYVEQFF TGTGCCAGTAGAAAACCAGGGGGATATGTTGAGCAGTTCTTC
TRBJ2-1 TRBV7-9 TRBD2 - CASSTGGLAVINNEQFF TGTGCCAGCAGTACCGGCGGGCTAGCGGTAATCAACAATGAGCAGTTCTTC
TRBJ1-1 TRBV12-5 TRBD1 many CASGLMTGGETEAFF TGTGCTAGTGGTTTGATGACAGGGGGGGAAACTGAAGCTTTCTTT
TRBJ1-2 TRBV29-1 - many CSVARRESNYGYTF TGCAGCGTTGCTCGCAGGGAGTCTAACTATGGCTACACCTTC
TRBJ2-1 TRBV5-1 TRBD1 many CASSFSGQGLNEQFF TGCGCCAGCAGCTTTAGTGGACAGGGTCTAAATGAGCAGTTCTTC
TRBJ1-1 TRBV12-3/TRBV12-4 TRBD1 many CASSRDRKNTEAFF TGTGCCAGCAGCCGGGACAGAAAGAACACTGAAGCTTTCTTT
TRBJ2-7 TRBV18 TRBD2 - CASSPSSGVNYEQYF TGTGCCAGCTCACCATCCAGCGGGGTTAACTACGAGCAGTACTTC
TRBJ2-1 TRBV18 - many CASSPAQGPYNEQFF TGTGCCAGCTCACCGGCGCAGGGCCCTTACAATGAGCAGTTCTTC
TRBJ2-1 TRBV9 - few CASSVAVRDSSYNEQFF TGTGCCAGCAGCGTAGCGGTGCGGGATAGCTCCTACAATGAGCAGTTCTTC
TRBJ1-2 TRBV6-2/TRBV6-3 - many CASSKLGRSDGYTF TGTGCCAGCAGTAAGCTCGGCAGGTCGGATGGCTACACCTTC
TRBJ2-1 TRBV20-1 - - CSARDEGVTSYNEQFF TGCAGTGCTAGAGATGAGGGAGTCACCTCCTACAATGAGCAGTTCTTC
TRBJ2-1 TRBV19 TRBD2 many CASTPDWTSGYEQFF TGTGCCAGTACCCCTGATTGGACTAGCGGGTATGAGCAGTTCTTC
TRBJ2-7 TRBV18 TRBD2 - CASSPPGLAGHEQYF TGTGCCAGCTCACCCCCGGGACTAGCGGGCCACGAGCAGTACTTC
TRBJ2-6 TRBV14 - few CASSERQSSGANVLTF TGTGCCAGCAGCGAAAGGCAGTCCTCTGGGGCCAACGTCCTGACTTTC
TRBJ1-2 TRBV18 - few CASSPPTELYGYTF TGTGCCAGCTCACCTCCGACAGAGCTCTATGGCTACACCTTC
TRBJ2-5 TRBV3-1 TRBD1 many CASSQGTGKETQYF TGTGCCAGCAGCCAAGGGACAGGAAAAGAGACCCAGTACTTC
TRBJ1-2 TRBV4-1 - - CASSQSPRQGIYGYTF TGCGCCAGCAGCCAAAGTCCACGGCAGGGGATCTATGGCTACACCTTC
TRBJ2-6 TRBV6-2/TRBV6-3 TRBD1 many CASSLRDRSSGANVLTF TGTGCCAGCAGCCTCAGGGACAGAAGCTCTGGGGCCAACGTCCTGACTTTC
TRBJ2-4 TRBV3-1 TRBD1 many CASSQGTGGIQYF TGTGCCAGCAGCCAAGGGACAGGGGGCATTCAGTACTTC
TRBJ2-5 TRBV5-1 - - CASSLSSSPQETQYF TGCGCCAGCAGCTTGTCCTCTAGCCCCCAAGAGACCCAGTACTTC
TRBJ1-1 TRBV6-1 - many CASSPSGLLVITEAFF TGTGCCAGCAGTCCCTCGGGGTTATTAGTAATCACTGAAGCTTTCTTT
TRBJ2-5 TRBV13 TRBD1 few CASSLGRDSSETQYF TGTGCCAGCAGCTTAGGCCGGGACAGTTCGGAGACCCAGTACTTC
TRBJ2-3 TRBV7-2 - many CASSFSGTDTQYF TGTGCCAGCAGCTTTTCCGGGACAGATACGCAGTATTTT
TRBJ2-3 TRBV12-3/TRBV12-4 TRBD2 many CASRRAGGTRDTQYF TGTGCCAGCAGGCGAGCGGGAGGGACCAGGGATACGCAGTATTTT
TRBJ2-7 TRBV28 TRBD2 - CASSPGTSEFYEQYF TGTGCCAGCAGCCCCGGGACTAGCGAATTCTACGAGCAGTACTTC
TRBJ2-5 TRBV19 TRBD2 - CASSIGYLAGVETQYF TGTGCCAGTAGTATCGGTTACCTAGCGGGAGTAGAGACCCAGTACTTC
TRBJ1-5 TRBV19 - many CASRAGHSNQPQHF TGTGCCAGTAGAGCAGGACATAGCAATCAGCCCCAGCATTTT
TRBJ2-2 TRBV29-1 - many CSVATGTGELFF TGCAGCGTGGCAACAGGGACCGGGGAGCTGTTTTTT
TRBJ1-6 TRBV27 - - CASRIQDTLSSYNSPLHF TGTGCCAGCAGGATACAGGACACTCTGAGCTCCTATAATTCACCCCTCCACTTT
TRBJ1-4 TRBV6-1 - many CASSEAIPGLNEKLFF TGTGCCAGCAGTGAAGCGATTCCGGGGCTTAATGAAAAACTGTTTTTT
TRBJ2-3 TRBV10-3 TRBD2 many CATSGGGSLADTQYF TGTGCCACCTCCGGGGGGGGGAGCTTGGCAGATACGCAGTATTTT
TRBJ2-5 TRBV3-1 - - CASSQGLPGLQETQYF TGTGCCAGCAGCCAAGGTCTACCGGGACTTCAAGAGACCCAGTACTTC
TRBJ2-7 TRBV4-1 TRBD2 - CASSPSGGGSYEQYF TGCGCCAGCAGCCCTTCGGGGGGGGGCAGTTACGAGCAGTACTTC
TRBJ2-3 TRBV28 TRBD1 - CASSPFPGQGTDTQYF TGTGCCAGCAGTCCCTTCCCGGGACAGGGGACAGATACGCAGTATTTT
TRBJ1-5 TRBV12-3/TRBV12-4 - many CASRPGVSTQPQHF TGTGCCAGCCGCCCCGGGGTGAGTACACAGCCCCAGCATTTT
TRBJ1-1 TRBV29-1 TRBD1 many CSVTGGWTEAFF TGCAGCGTGACAGGGGGCTGGACTGAAGCTTTCTTT
TRBJ2-5 TRBV4-3 - few CASSQGRRGGQETQYF TGCGCCAGCAGCCAGGGGAGGAGGGGCGGCCAAGAGACCCAGTACTTC
TRBJ2-3 TRBV30 TRBD1 - CAWRQGAGTDTQYF TGTGCCTGGAGACAGGGGGCTGGTACAGATACGCAGTATTTT
TRBJ1-5 TRBV7-2 - many CASSYQTGSGQPQHF TGTGCCAGCAGCTACCAAACAGGGTCTGGTCAGCCCCAGCATTTT
TRBJ1-1 TRBV29-1 - few CSARLNTEAFF TGCAGCGCCCGATTGAACACTGAAGCTTTCTTT
TRBJ1-5 TRBV11-3 - few CASSLGDTLRWGNQPQHF TGTGCCAGCAGCTTAGGGGACACTCTCAGGTGGGGCAATCAGCCCCAGCATTTT
TRBJ2-2 TRBV15 TRBD1 few CATTVSDRAVGELFF TGTGCCACCACAGTTTCGGACAGGGCGGTTGGGGAGCTGTTTTTT
TRBJ2-4 TRBV10-2 - few CASSEFSGLAKNIQYF TGCGCCAGCAGTGAGTTTTCAGGTCTAGCCAAAAACATTCAGTACTTC
TRBJ1-2 TRBV12-3/TRBV12-4 - many CASSFGVTGGYTF TGTGCCAGCAGTTTTGGGGTGACGGGGGGCTACACCTTC
TRBJ2-7 TRBV7-8 TRBD2 - CASSLLVSGSSYEQYF TGTGCCAGCAGCTTACTCGTTAGCGGGAGCTCCTACGAGCAGTACTTC
TRBJ2-7 TRBV29-1 TRBD1 many CSVSPTGRSYEQYF TGCAGCGTTAGTCCGACAGGGCGGTCCTACGAGCAGTACTTC
TRBJ1-6 TRBV4-1 - once CASSQDSRNSPLHF TGCGCCAGCAGCCAAGATTCGAGGAATTCACCCCTCCACTTT
TRBJ1-1 TRBV6-1 TRBD1 many CASGHDRGTGTEAFF TGTGCCAGCGGCCACGACAGGGGGACAGGCACTGAAGCTTTCTTT
TRBJ2-5 TRBV18 TRBD1 - CASSQQGAHQETQYF TGTGCCAGCTCGCAACAGGGGGCCCACCAAGAGACCCAGTACTTC
TRBJ2-1 TRBV11-2 - many CASSHTEGKHNEQFF TGTGCCAGCAGCCACACGGAGGGGAAACACAATGAGCAGTTCTTC
TRBJ2-7 TRBV11-2 - - CASSRARGEQYF TGTGCCAGCAGCCGAGCGAGAGGGGAGCAGTACTTC